This T cell receptor beta chain was sequenced during a study of beta chain features in type 1 diabetes. The V and J ends lost 9 bases and 7 bases respectively, with 22 bases between them. Per the germline V gene, CDR1 is LGHNT and CDR2 is FRNRAP. CDR3 length: 15 amino acids. Every isolated RNA sample was fully reverse transcribed, so sequencing captured expressed TCRB transcripts. Data came from immunoSEQ multiplex PCR; TCRdb stores just in-frame clones and leaves some out. This table has 400,000 to 500,000 clones, approximately 14% appearing once. Input material: naive CD4+ T cells from blood. This sequence originates from a man aged 30 to 45 in good health. J is TRBJ2-1 and V is TRBV12-5; possibly TRBD2 for D (7 bases). CDR3 DNA sequence: TGTGCTAGCGACCCCCACGGGGGGCCGGGTAATGAGCAGTTCTTC. Translation: CASDPHGGPGNEQFF.